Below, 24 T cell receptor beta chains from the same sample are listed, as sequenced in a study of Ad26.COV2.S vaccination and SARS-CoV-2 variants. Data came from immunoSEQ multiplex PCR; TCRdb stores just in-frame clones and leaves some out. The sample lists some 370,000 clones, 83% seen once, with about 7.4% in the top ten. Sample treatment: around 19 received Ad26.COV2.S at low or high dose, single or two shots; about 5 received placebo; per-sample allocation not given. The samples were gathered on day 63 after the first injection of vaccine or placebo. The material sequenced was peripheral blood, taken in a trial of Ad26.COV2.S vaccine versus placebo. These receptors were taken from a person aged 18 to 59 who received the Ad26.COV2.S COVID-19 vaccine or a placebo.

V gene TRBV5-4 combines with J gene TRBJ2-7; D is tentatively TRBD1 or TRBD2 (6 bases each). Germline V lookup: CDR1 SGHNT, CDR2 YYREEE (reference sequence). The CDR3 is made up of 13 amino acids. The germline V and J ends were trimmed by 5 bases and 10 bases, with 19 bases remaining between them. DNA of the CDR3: TGTGCCAGCAGTATTTCGTTCGGGGGCTTTCAGTACTTC. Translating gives CASSISFGGFQYF.

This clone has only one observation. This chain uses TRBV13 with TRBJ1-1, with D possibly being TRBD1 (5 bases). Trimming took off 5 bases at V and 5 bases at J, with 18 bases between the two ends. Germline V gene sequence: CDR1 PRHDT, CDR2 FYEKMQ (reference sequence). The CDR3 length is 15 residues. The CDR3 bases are TGTGCCAGCAGCCCCGGCACAGGCGTTTTAACTGAAGCTTTCTTT. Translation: CASSPGTGVLTEAFF.

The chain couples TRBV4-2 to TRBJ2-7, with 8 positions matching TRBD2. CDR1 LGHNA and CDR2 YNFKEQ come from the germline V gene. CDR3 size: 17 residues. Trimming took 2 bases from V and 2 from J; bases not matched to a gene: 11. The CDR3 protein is CASSQPYSGMAPYEQYF. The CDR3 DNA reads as TGTGCCAGCAGCCAACCCTATAGCGGGATGGCCCCCTACGAGCAGTACTTC.

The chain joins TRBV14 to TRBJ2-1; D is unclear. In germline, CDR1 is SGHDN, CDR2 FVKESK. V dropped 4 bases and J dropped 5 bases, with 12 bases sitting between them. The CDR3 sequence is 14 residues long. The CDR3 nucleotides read TGTGCCAGCAGCCCGTTGGGCGGACACAATGAGCAGTTCTTC. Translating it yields CASSPLGGHNEQFF.

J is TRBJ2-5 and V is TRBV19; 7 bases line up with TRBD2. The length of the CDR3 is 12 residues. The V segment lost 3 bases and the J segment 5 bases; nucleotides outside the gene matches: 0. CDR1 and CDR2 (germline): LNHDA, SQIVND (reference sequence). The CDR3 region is CASSIGGETQYF. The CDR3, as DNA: TGTGCCAGTAGTATCGGGGGGGAGACCCAGTACTTC.

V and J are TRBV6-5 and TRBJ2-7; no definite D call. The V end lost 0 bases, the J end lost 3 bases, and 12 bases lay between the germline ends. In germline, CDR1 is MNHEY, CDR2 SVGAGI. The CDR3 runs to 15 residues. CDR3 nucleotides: TGTGCCAGCAGTTACTCTGGCTATCCCTTCTACGAGCAGTACTTC. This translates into CASSYSGYPFYEQYF.

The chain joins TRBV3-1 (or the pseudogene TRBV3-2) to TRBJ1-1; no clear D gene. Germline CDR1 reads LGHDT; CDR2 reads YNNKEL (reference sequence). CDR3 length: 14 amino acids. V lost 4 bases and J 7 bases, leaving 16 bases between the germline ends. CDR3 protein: CASSPATSSLEAFF. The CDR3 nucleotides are TGTGCCAGCAGCCCCGCGACTTCGTCACTTGAAGCTTTCTTT.

The CDR3 is CATSTSDRGHQKLFF. The CDR3 bases are TGTGCCACCAGCACAAGCGACAGGGGGCATCAAAAACTGTTTTTT. V and J are TRBV15 and TRBJ1-4, with 10 bases matching TRBD1. Germline V gene lookup returns CDR1 LNHNV and CDR2 YYDKDF (reference sequence). This CDR3 comprises 15 residues. The J segment lost 9 bases and the V segment lost 4 bases, leaving 8 bases of the junction unmatched.

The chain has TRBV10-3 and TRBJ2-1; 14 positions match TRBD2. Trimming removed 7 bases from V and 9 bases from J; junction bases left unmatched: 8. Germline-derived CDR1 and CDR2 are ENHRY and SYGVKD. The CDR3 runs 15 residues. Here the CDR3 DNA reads TGTGCCATCAAAGGGACTAGCGGGAGCAACGGTGAGCAGTTCTTC. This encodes CAIKGTSGSNGEQFF.

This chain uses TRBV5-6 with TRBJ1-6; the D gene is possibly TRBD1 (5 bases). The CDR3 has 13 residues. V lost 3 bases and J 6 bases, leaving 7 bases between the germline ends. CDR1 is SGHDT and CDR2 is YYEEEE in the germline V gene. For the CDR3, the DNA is TGTGCCAGCAGCTGGGACCTTAATTCACCCCTCCACTTT. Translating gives CASSWDLNSPLHF.

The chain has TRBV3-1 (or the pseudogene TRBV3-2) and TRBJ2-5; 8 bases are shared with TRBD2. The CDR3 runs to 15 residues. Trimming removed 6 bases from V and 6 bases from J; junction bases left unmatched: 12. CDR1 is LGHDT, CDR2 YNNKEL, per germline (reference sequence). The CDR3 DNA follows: TGTGCCAGCAGTCCCTGGGGTAGCGGGGAAAAGACCCAGTACTTC. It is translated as CASSPWGSGEKTQYF.

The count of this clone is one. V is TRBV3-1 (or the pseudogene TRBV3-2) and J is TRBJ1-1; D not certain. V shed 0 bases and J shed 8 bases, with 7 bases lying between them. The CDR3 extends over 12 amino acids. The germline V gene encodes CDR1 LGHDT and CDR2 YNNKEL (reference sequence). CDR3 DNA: TGTGCCAGCAGCCAAGATCCCTACGAAGCTTTCTTT. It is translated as CASSQDPYEAFF.

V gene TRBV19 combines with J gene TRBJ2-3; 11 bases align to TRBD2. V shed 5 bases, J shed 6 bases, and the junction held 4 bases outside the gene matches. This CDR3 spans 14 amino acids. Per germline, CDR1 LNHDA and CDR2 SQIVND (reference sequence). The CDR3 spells CASSFSGGEDTQYF. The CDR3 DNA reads TGTGCCAGTAGTTTTAGCGGGGGGGAGGATACGCAGTATTTT.

In DNA form, the CDR3 reads TGTGCCAGCAGCTTATGGGTGAACACTGAAGCTTTCTTT. This codes for CASSLWVNTEAFF. The chain combines TRBV13 with TRBJ1-1; D unresolved. V shed 2 bases and J shed 0 bases, with 4 bases lying between them. Germline values: CDR1 PRHDT, CDR2 FYEKMQ (reference sequence). The CDR3 runs to 13 residues.

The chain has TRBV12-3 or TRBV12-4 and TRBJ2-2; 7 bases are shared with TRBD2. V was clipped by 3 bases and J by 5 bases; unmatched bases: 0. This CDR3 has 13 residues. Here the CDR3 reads CASSLRETGELFF. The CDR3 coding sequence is TGTGCCAGCAGTTTGCGGGAGACCGGGGAGCTGTTTTTT.

The CDR3 here is CASSSAWGSSYEQYF. The CDR3, as DNA: TGTGCCAGCAGCTCGGCTTGGGGGTCCTCCTACGAGCAGTACTTC. The genes are TRBV7-2 and TRBJ2-7; D tentatively fits TRBD1 or TRBD2 (5 bases each). Germline V gives CDR1 SGHTA, CDR2 FQGNSA. V lost 4 bases to trimming and J lost 0 bases, with 13 bases between them. This CDR3 spans 15 amino acids.

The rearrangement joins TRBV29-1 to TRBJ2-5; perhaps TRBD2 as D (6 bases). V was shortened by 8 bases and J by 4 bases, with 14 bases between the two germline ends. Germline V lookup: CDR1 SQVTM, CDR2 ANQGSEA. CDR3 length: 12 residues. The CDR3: CSLSAGPETQYF. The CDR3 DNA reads TGCAGCCTCAGCGCGGGGCCAGAGACCCAGTACTTC.

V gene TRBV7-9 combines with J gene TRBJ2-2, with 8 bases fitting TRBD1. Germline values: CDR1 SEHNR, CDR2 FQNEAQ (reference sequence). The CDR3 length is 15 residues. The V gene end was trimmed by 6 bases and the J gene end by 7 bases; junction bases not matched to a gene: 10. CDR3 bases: TGTGCCAGCAGTTTCTCAGGGGGCGCAGGCGGGGAGCTGTTTTTT. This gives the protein CASSFSGGAGGELFF.

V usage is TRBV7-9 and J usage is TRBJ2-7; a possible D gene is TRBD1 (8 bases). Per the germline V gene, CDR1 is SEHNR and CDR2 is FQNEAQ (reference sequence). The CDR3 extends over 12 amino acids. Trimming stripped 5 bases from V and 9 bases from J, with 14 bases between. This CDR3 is CASSTTGEGQYF. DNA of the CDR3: TGTGCCAGCAGCACGACAGGGGAGGGGCAGTACTTC.

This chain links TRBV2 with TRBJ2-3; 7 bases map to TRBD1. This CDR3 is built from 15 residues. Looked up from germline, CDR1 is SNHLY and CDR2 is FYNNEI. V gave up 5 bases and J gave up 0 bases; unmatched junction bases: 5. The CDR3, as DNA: TGTGCCAGCAGTCACCCGGGACAGAGCACAGATACGCAGTATTTT. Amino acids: CASSHPGQSTDTQYF. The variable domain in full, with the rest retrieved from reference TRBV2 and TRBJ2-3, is EPEVTQTPSHQVTQMGQEVILRCVPISNHLYFYWYRQILGQKVEFLVSFYNNEISEKSEIFDDQFSVERPDGSNFTLKIRSTKLEDSAMYFCASSHPGQSTDTQYFGPGTRLTVL.

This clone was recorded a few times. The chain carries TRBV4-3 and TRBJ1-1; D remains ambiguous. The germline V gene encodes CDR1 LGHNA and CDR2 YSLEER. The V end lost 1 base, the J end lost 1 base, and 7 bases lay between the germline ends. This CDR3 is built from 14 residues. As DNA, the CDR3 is TGCGCCAGCAGCCAAGGACAATGGAACACTGAAGCTTTCTTT. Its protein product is CASSQGQWNTEAFF.

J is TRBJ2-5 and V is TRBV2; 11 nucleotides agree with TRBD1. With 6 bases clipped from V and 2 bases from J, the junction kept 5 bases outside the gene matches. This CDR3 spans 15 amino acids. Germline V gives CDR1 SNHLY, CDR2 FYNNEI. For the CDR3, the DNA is TGTGCCAGCAGCGCGGGGGACAGGGGGCAAGAGACCCAGTACTTC. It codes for CASSAGDRGQETQYF.

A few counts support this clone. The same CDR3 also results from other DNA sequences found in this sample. Here the CDR3 reads CAWSVRGGQPQHF. The DNA of the CDR3 is TGTGCCTGGAGTGTACGGGGCGGACAGCCCCAGCATTTT. The V gene is TRBV30, the J gene TRBJ1-5, with D perhaps matching TRBD1 (5 bases). Germline loops: CDR1 GTSNPN, CDR2 SVGIG (reference sequence). The CDR3 has 13 residues. V was trimmed by 0 bases and J by 7 bases, leaving 10 bases between them. Complete variable domain (other parts from reference TRBV30 and TRBJ1-5): SQTIHQWPATLVQPVGSPLSLECTVEGTSNPNLYWYRQAAGRGLQLLFYSVGIGQISSEVPQNLSASRPQDRQFILSSKKLLLSDSGFYLCAWSVRGGQPQHFGDGTRLSIL.

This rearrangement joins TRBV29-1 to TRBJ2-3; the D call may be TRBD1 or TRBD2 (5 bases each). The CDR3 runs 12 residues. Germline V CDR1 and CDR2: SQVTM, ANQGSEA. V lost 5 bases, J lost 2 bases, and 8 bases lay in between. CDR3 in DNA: TGCAGCGTTTCGGGGACCACAGATACGCAGTATTTT. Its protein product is CSVSGTTDTQYF.